These T cell receptor beta chains were read from a single sample in a study of Ad26.COV2.S vaccination and SARS-CoV-2 variants. The data were produced by immunoSEQ multiplex PCR, yet TCRdb's version contains in-frame clones alone and is incomplete. The table lists some 340,000 clones, 85% to 90% of them singletons. The starting material was peripheral blood, obtained in a trial of Ad26.COV2.S vaccine versus placebo. The receptor set was obtained from a person aged 18 to 59 who received the Ad26.COV2.S COVID-19 vaccine or a placebo. CDR3s include the opening cysteine and the closing phenylalanine or tryptophan. Fields, in order: V gene, CDR3 length, J gene, CDR3 protein.

TRBV5-8	16	TRBJ1-3	CASSSRVRFSGNTIYF
TRBV10-3	14	TRBJ2-2	CAISAGGPTGELFF
TRBV3-1/TRBV3-2	17	TRBJ2-7	CASSQDPQGAGSYEQYF
TRBV9	18	TRBJ1-3	CASSVGIGTLSSGNTIYF
TRBV27	19	TRBJ2-6	CASSRIPGQGNSGANVLTF
TRBV18	15	TRBJ2-7	CASSPRGKGSYEQYF
TRBV4-3	15	TRBJ2-2	CASSHRNLNTGELFF
TRBV19	15	TRBJ1-5	CASSTYKGSNQPQHF
TRBV7-8	16	TRBJ1-2	CASSLRDRPSNYGYTF
TRBV3-1/TRBV3-2	15	TRBJ1-4	CASSQGRGLGEKLFF
TRBV18	13	TRBJ1-2	CASSPTQGYGYTF
TRBV5-1	17	TRBJ2-7	CASSFLPLAGNPYEQYF
TRBV7-6	17	TRBJ2-2	CASSLVSSGAKNGELFF
TRBV30	14	TRBJ1-5	CAWSPGQGNQPQHF
TRBV6-2/TRBV6-3	18	TRBJ1-6	CASTPDARGLGYNSPLHF
TRBV4-2	15	TRBJ1-4	CASSAPGQGNEKLFF
TRBV19	15	TRBJ2-1	CASNSVGQGRNEQFF
TRBV5-4	14	TRBJ1-1	CASSQRAVNTEAFF
TRBV5-4	17	TRBJ1-1	CASSPEPTGILNTEAFF
TRBV7-2	15	TRBJ2-1	CASSPGGGAYNEQFF
TRBV3-1/TRBV3-2	12	TRBJ2-1	CASSLLAGEQFF
TRBV9	13	TRBJ1-2	CASSLGHNYGYTF
TRBV3-1/TRBV3-2	16	TRBJ2-2	CASSQPPGQAVGELFF
TRBV5-4	15	TRBJ2-3	CASSLERKSTDTQYF
TRBV7-2	13	TRBJ2-5	CASSLQGAETQYF
TRBV20-1	10	TRBJ2-4	CSAFKNIQYF
TRBV6-6	13	TRBJ1-5	CASSYLPPGPQHF
TRBV5-1	15	TRBJ1-3	CASSQGQGSGNTIYF
TRBV4-1	18	TRBJ1-2	CASSQTFSGTGTYYGYTF
TRBV7-8	20	TRBJ2-6	CASSLGGQGRFLSGANVLTF
TRBV5-1	15	TRBJ1-6	CASSLQDTYNSPLHF
TRBV6-1	11	TRBJ2-7	CASSEAYEQYF
TRBV9	12	TRBJ2-3	CASSKEGDTQYF
TRBV4-1	12	TRBJ1-6	CASSQGTGALHF
TRBV12-1	18	TRBJ2-7	CASSSEKYLQGRIGEQYF
TRBV6-5	13	TRBJ2-7	CASSFGPSYEQYF
TRBV12-2	15	TRBJ2-7	CASRSRPHISYEQYF
TRBV9	17	TRBJ2-1	CASSVGPRQDSYNEQFF
TRBV3-1/TRBV3-2	13	TRBJ2-5	CASSPGLAETQYF
TRBV5-6	14	TRBJ1-5	CASSLSRSNQPQHF
TRBV7-2	13	TRBJ1-3	CASSLSAGNTIYF